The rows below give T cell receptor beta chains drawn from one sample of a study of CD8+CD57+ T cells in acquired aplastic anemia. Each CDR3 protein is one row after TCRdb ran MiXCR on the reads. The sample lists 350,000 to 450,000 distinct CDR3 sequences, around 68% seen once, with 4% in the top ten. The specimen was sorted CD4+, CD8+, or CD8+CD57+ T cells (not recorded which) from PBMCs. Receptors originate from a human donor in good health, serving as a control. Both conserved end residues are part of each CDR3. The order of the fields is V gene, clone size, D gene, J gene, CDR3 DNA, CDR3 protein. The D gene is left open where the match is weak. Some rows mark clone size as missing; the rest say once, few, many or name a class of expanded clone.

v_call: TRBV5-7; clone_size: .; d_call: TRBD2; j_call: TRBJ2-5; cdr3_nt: TGTGCCAGCAGCTTGGGACAAGCGGGGGGAGAGACCCAGTACTTC; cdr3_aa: CASSLGQAGGETQYF
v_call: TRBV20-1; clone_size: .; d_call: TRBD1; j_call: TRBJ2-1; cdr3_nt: TGCAGTGCTAGAGATCACGGGACAGGGTTGTACAATGAGCAGTTCTTC; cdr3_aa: CSARDHGTGLYNEQFF
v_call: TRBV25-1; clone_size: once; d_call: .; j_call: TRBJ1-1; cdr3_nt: TGTGCCAGCAGTAATTGGGACGGGGGAAACACTGAAGCTTTCTTT; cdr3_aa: CASSNWDGGNTEAFF
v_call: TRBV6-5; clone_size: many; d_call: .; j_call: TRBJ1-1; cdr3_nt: TGTGCCAGCAGTTACAGGACAGAGAACACTGAAGCTTTCTTT; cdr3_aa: CASSYRTENTEAFF
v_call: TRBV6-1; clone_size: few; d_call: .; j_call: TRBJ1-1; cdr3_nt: TGTGCCAGCAGTGGACTTGACACTGAAGCTTTCTTT; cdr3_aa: CASSGLDTEAFF
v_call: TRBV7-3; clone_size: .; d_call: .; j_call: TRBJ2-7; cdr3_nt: TGTGCCAGCAGCTTAAAGTTGGCGGGGGCGGGACCGTACGAGCAGTACTTC; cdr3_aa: CASSLKLAGAGPYEQYF
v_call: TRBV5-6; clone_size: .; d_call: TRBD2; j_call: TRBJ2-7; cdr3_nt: TGTGCCAGCAGCTACCTAGCGGGGGGTGGCGAGCAGTACTTC; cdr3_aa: CASSYLAGGGEQYF
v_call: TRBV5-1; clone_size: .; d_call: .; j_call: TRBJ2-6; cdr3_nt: TGTGCCAGCAGCCCCGGAGGCTCTGGGCCCAACGTCCTGACTTTC; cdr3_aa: CASSPGGSGPNVLTF
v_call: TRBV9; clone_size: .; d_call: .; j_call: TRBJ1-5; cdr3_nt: TGTGCCAGCAGCGTAGCAGGGCACGAGACCCAGTACTATTTT; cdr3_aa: CASSVAGHETQYYF
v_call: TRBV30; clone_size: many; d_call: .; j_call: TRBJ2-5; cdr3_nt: TGTGCCTGGAAAGGGAGACAAGAGACCCAGTACTTC; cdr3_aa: CAWKGRQETQYF
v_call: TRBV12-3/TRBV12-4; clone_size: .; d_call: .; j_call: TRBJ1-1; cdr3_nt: TGTGCCAGCAGTTTAAGCGGGGATGGGACTGAAGCTTTCTTT; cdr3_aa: CASSLSGDGTEAFF
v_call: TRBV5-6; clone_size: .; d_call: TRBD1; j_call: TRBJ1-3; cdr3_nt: TGTGCCAGCAGCACCCACGCGACAGGGAATGGAAACACCATATATTTT; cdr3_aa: CASSTHATGNGNTIYF
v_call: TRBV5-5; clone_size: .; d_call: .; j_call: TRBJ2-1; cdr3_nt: TGTGCCAGCAGCTTTCCCCAGCAGCAGTTCTTC; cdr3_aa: CASSFPQQQFF
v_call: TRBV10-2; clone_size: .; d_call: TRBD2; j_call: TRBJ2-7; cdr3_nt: TGCGCCATCAGTTTGCGCGGACTCGCGGGGGACTCCTACGAGCAGTACTTC; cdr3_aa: CAISLRGLAGDSYEQYF
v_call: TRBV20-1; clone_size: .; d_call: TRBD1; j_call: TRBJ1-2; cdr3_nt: TGCAGTGCTGGCTTCGGGACAGGGGACTATGGCTACACCTTC; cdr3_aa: CSAGFGTGDYGYTF
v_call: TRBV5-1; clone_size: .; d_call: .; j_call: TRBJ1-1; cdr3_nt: TGTGCCAGCAGCGCTAAGGAGGGGGGAACCACTGAAGCTTTCTTT; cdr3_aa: CASSAKEGGTTEAFF
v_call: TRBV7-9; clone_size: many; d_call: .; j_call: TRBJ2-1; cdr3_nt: TGTGCCAGCAGCTTAGGGAGGACAGACGTTGGGGATGAGCAGTTCTTC; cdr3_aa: CASSLGRTDVGDEQFF
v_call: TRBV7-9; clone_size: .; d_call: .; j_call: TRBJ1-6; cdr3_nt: TGTGCCAGCAGCTCGGGAAGCCCCTACCCCCTCCACTTT; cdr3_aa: CASSSGSPYPLHF
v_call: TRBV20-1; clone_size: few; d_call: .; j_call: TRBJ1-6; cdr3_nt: TGCAGTGCTAGTTTGCAGGGATATAATTCACCCCTCCACTTT; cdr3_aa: CSASLQGYNSPLHF
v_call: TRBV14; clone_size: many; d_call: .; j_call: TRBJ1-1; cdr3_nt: TGTGCCAGCAGCCAAGATGCAGGGCTAGATGAAGCTTTCTTT; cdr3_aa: CASSQDAGLDEAFF
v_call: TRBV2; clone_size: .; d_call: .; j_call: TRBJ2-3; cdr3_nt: TGTGCCAGCAGAGCTGACGGGGCAGATACGCAGTATTTT; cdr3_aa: CASRADGADTQYF
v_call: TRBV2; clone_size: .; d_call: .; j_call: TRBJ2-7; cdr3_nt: TGTGCCAGCAGCGTAGCATGGAAATCCTACGAGCAGTACTTC; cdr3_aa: CASSVAWKSYEQYF
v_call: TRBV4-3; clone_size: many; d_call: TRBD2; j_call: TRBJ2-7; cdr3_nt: TGCGCCAGCAGCCCCCGGGAGGGCTACGAGCAGTACTTC; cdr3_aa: CASSPREGYEQYF
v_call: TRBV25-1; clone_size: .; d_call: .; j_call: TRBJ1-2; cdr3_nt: TGTGCCAGCAGTGAAACCCATAGTGGGGGTGGCTACACCTTC; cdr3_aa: CASSETHSGGGYTF
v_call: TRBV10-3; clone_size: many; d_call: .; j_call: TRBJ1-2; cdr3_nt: TGTGCCATCAGTGAGTCGGTACAGGGTAAGAATCATGGCTACACCTTC; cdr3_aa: CAISESVQGKNHGYTF
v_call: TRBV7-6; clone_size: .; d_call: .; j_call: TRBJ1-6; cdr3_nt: TGTGCCAGCAGCTTACGGGCAAGAACGGCTACGAGCAGTCACTTT; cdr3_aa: CASSLRARTATSSHF